This TCR beta chain comes out of a study of T cell changes during pregnancy in multiple sclerosis. Produced via immunoSEQ multiplex PCR; TCRdb's table is partial and in-frame only. The sample shows 65,000 to 70,000 clones, around 94% of them seen only once. The ends were cut back, 6 bases at V and 8 bases at J, with 10 bases in the middle. The germline V gene has CDR1 DFQATT and CDR2 SNEGSKA (reference sequence). The length of the CDR3 is 11 residues. V and J are TRBV20-1 and TRBJ1-4, with D uncertain. The sequence was collected from a female donor in good health, enrolled as a control in a pregnancy study. This specimen consisted of peripheral blood, obtained in the third trimester of pregnancy. CDR3 in DNA: TGCAGTGCGCCGGTTCGGGAAAAACTGTTTTTT. Translated, it gives CSAPVREKLFF.